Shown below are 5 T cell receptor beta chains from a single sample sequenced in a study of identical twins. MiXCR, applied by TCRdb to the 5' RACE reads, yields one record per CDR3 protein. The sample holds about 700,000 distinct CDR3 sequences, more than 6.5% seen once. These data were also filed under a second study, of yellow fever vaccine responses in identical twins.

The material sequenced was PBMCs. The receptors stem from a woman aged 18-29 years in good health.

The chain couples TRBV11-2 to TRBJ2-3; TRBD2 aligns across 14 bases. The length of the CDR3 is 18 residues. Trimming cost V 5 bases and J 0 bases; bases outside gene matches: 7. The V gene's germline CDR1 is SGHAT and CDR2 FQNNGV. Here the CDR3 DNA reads TGTGCCAGCAGCCTTGGGACTAGCGGGAGAGTTAGCACAGATACGCAGTATTTT. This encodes CASSLGTSGRVSTDTQYF.

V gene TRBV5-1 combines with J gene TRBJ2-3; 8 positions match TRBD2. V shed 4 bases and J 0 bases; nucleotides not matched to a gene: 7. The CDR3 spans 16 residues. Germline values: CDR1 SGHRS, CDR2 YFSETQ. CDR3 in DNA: TGCGCCAGCAGCCCTAATAGCGGGGCTAGCACAGATACGCAGTATTTT. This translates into CASSPNSGASTDTQYF.

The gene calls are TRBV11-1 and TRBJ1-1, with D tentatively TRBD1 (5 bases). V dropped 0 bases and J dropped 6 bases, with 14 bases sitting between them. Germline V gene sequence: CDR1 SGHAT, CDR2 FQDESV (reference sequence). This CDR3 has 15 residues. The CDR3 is CASSLAYRRVAEAFF. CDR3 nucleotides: TGTGCCAGCAGCTTAGCGTATCGCAGGGTGGCTGAAGCTTTCTTT.

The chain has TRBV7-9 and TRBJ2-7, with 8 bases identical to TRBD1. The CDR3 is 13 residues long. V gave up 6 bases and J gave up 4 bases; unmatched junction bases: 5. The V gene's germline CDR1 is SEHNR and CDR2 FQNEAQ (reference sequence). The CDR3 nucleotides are TGTGCCAGCAGGGAGGGGACAGGTTACGAGCAGTACTTC. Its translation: CASREGTGYEQYF.

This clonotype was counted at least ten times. The CDR3 here is CASSPLNNEQFF. CDR3 DNA: TGTGCCAGCAGCCCTCTGAACAATGAGCAGTTCTTC. The rearrangement uses TRBV5-6 and TRBJ2-1; D is unresolved. Germline V lookup: CDR1 SGHDT, CDR2 YYEEEE. Trimming shortened V by 4 bases and J by 5 bases, and 7 bases separated the two germline ends. The CDR3 length is 12 residues.